This T cell receptor (beta chain) was recovered during a study of blood T cell repertoires in COVID-19. Study-level information: Sites across the United States, Italy and Spain contributed samples from acute and convalescent COVID-19. From T cells, B-cell-depleted T cells, or PBMCs came the material, which was cDNA or gDNA.

Under the authors' procedure: Reference gene primer amplification in the assay estimated nucleated cell counts. Profiling relied on immunoSEQ multiplex PCR, and the TCRdb table lists in-frame clones only, not all of them. D and trimming were read from the DNA, whereas the V and J calls and clone size are those reported in that table. The table has about 170,000 clones, about four fifths seen once. The sample was peripheral blood. The sequence was collected from a woman aged 70-85 years who had recovered from COVID-19.

The CDR3 coding sequence is TGTGCCAGCAGCCCAATTGCGGGCACTGAAGCTTTCTTT. This translates into CASSPIAGTEAFF. The V gene is TRBV7-3, the J gene TRBJ1-1; D is uncertain. V was trimmed by 5 bases and J by 4 bases, leaving 11 bases between them. Germline loops: CDR1 SGHTA, CDR2 FQGTGA. The CDR3 has 13 amino acids.